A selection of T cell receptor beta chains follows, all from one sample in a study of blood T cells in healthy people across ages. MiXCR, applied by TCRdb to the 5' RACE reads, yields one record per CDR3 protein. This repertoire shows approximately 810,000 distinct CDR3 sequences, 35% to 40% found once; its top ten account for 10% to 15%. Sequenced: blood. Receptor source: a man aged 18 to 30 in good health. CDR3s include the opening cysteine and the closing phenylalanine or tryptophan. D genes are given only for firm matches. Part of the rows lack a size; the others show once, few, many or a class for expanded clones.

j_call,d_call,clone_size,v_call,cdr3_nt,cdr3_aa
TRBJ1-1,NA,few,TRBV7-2,TGTGCCAGCAGCCGTGGGCGGGGTCTGAACACTGAAGCTTTCTTT,CASSRGRGLNTEAFF
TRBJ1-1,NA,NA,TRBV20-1,TGCAGTGCTAGATGGGATAATGAAGAAGCTTTCTTT,CSARWDNEEAFF
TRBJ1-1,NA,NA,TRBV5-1,TGCGCCAGCAGCTTGTCCGGGGTGACTGAAGCTTTCTTT,CASSLSGVTEAFF
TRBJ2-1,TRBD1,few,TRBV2,TGTGCCAGCACCCAGGACAGGGGAGGTGATGAGCAGTTCTTC,CASTQDRGGDEQFF
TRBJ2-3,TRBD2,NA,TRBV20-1,TGCAGTGCTAGTGACGTTAAAGGACTAGCGGGGGGGCCCGGCACAGATACGCAGTATTTT,CSASDVKGLAGGPGTDTQYF
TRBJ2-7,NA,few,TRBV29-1,TGCAGCGCCCCTCGCGGGGCCGGGATGAATGAGCAGTACTTC,CSAPRGAGMNEQYF
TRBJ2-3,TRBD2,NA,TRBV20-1,TGCAGTGTCTCAACGCCTGGGAGGGGCGGAGTGACAGATACGCAGTATTTT,CSVSTPGRGGVTDTQYF
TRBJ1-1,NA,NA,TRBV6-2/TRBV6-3,TGTGCCAGCGGTTGGGGAATTACTGAAGCTTTCTTT,CASGWGITEAFF
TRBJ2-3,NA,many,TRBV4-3,TGCGCCAGCTCCCGGGGCGGGGAGACAGATACGCAGTATTTT,CASSRGGETDTQYF
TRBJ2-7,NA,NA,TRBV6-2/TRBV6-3,TGTGCCAGCAGTCCCCCCGGGGCGGTTTACGAGCAGTACTTC,CASSPPGAVYEQYF
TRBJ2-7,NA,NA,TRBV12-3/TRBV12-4,TGTGCCAGCAGTGTAGGGGGGGGCGCCGAGCAGTACTTC,CASSVGGGAEQYF
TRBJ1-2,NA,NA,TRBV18,TGTGCCAGCTCACCAGAGGTGTCTGGCTACACCTTC,CASSPEVSGYTF
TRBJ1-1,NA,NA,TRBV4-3,TGCGCCAGCAGCCAAGCCTACAGGGAGCTTGGCACGACTGAAGCTTTCTTT,CASSQAYRELGTTEAFF
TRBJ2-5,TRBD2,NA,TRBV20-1,TGCAGTGCTACGACTAGCGGGGCGGAGACCCAGTACTTC,CSATTSGAETQYF
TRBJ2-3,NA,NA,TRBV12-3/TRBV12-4,TGTGCCAGCAGTTTTTCAGATTCTAGCACAGATACGCAGTATTTT,CASSFSDSSTDTQYF
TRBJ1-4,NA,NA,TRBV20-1,TGCAGTGCTGCCGGGACAATTCGAGAAAAACTGTTTTTT,CSAAGTIREKLFF
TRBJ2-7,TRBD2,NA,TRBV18,TGTGCCAGCTCACCGAACTTGGGACTAGCTGCCAACTACGAGCAGTACTTC,CASSPNLGLAANYEQYF
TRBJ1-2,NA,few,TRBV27,TGTGCCAGCAGTTTATCTGAAGATACCCGGGTTCTCTATGGCTACACCTTC,CASSLSEDTRVLYGYTF
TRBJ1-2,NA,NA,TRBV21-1,TGTGCCAGCAGCAATGGGGACAGAGGCTACACCTTC,CASSNGDRGYTF
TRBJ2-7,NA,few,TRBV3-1,TGTGCCAGCAGCCAAAGAATCGAGGGAGCCTACGAGCAGTACTTC,CASSQRIEGAYEQYF
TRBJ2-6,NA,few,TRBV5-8,TGTGCCAGCAGCTTTAAAGGTTTTGGGGCCAACGTCCTGACTTTC,CASSFKGFGANVLTF
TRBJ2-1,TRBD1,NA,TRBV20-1,TGCAGTGCTAGAGAGCGGACAGGGGCGTTAAGAAGCTCCTACAATGAGCAGTTCTTC,CSARERTGALRSSYNEQFF
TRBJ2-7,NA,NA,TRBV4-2,TGTGCCAGCAGCCAGCTGGGGCGGGACACCTACGAGCAGTACTTC,CASSQLGRDTYEQYF
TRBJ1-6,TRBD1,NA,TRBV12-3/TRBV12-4,TGTGCCAGCAGTTTAGCGCTCGGTACAGGGGCTTTCAATTCACCCCTCCACTTT,CASSLALGTGAFNSPLHF
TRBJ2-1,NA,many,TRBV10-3,TGTGCCATCAGTGAGTCGTCGCAGGGAGGTCAGTTCTTC,CAISESSQGGQFF
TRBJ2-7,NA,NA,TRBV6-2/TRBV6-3,TGTGCCAGCAGTTATAAGGCGGGCAGCTACAATGAGCAGTACTTC,CASSYKAGSYNEQYF
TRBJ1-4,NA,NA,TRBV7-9,TGTGCCAGCAGCTTAGGTAGCGATGAAAAACTGTTTTTT,CASSLGSDEKLFF
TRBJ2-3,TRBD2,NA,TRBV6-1,TGTGCCAGCAGGGCCGGGACTAGCGGGGTGGGGACAGATACGCAGTATTTT,CASRAGTSGVGTDTQYF
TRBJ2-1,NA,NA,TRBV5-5,TGTGCCAGCAGAATTAGTTCACGGAATGAGCAGTTCTTC,CASRISSRNEQFF
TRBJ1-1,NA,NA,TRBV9,TGTGCCAGCAGCGTAGACCAGGGGAACACTGAAGCTTTCTTT,CASSVDQGNTEAFF
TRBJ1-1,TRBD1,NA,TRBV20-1,TGCAGTGCTGGACAGGGAACCACTGAAGCTTTCTTT,CSAGQGTTEAFF
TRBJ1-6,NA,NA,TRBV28,TGTGCCAGCAGTTCACCAGGCAGGGACCTCCACTTT,CASSSPGRDLHF
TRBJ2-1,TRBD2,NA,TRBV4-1,TGCGCCAGCAGCCAAGTCGGGGGGGCTGTTGGCAAGCAGTTCTTC,CASSQVGGAVGKQFF
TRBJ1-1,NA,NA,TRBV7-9,TGTGCCAGCAGCTTAGGGGTCGGGCAGATGACTGAAGCTTTCTTT,CASSLGVGQMTEAFF
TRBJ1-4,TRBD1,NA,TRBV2,TGTGCCAGCAGTGGAGGGTCATACAGGGGCCTGTATCTCAAAAAACTGTTTTTT,CASSGGSYRGLYLKKLFF
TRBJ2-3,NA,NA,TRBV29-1,TGCAGCGTTGAAGAAGGACGCGCACACACAGATACGCAGTATTTT,CSVEEGRAHTDTQYF
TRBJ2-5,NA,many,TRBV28,TGTGCCAGCACCGGAGAGACCCAGTACTTC,CASTGETQYF
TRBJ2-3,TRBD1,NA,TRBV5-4,TGTGCCAGCAGCTTGGACGGGACAGGGCCCGATACGCAGTATTTT,CASSLDGTGPDTQYF
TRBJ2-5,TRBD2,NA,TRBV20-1,TGCAGTGCTGAGCGGGGGCCGAGCCAAGAGACCCAGTACTTC,CSAERGPSQETQYF
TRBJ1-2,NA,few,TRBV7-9,TGTGCCAGCAGCTTAGAGGGGGTTTACGGCTACACCTTC,CASSLEGVYGYTF
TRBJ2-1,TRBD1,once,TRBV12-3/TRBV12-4,TGTGCCAGCAGTGTCCGGGACAGGGGTAACAATGAGCAGTTCTTC,CASSVRDRGNNEQFF